Listed below are T cell receptor beta chains from one sample, sequenced in a study of beta chain features in type 1 diabetes. Assay used: immunoSEQ multiplex PCR; TCRdb lists only in-frame clones, some missing. Seen here are hundreds of thousands of clones, 15% observed once, and the top ten hold 0.015% to 0.019%. The sample comprised naive CD4+ T cells from blood. These TCRs come from a man younger than 35 with type 1 diabetes. Each CDR3 is given with its conserved first and last residue. D genes are given only for firm matches. Where a row states a size, it is once, few, many or the class of an expanded clone; other rows omit it.

clone_size d_call j_call v_call cdr3_nt cdr3_aa
few TRBD2 TRBJ2-5 TRBV5-4 TGTGCCAGCAGACCCGGACTAGCGGGAGGAGAGACCCAGTACTTC CASRPGLAGGETQYF
few . TRBJ2-7 TRBV28 TGTGCCAGCAAACGGGGATCCTACGAGCAGTACTTC CASKRGSYEQYF
. TRBD1 TRBJ1-6 TRBV4-3 TGCGCCAGCAGCAAGGACAGGGTTTCACCCCTCCACTTT CASSKDRVSPLHF
few TRBD1 TRBJ2-3 TRBV7-2 TGTGCCAGCAGCCCCCTTGGGACAGACACAGATACGCAGTATTTT CASSPLGTDTDTQYF
. . TRBJ2-2 TRBV7-6 TGTGCCAGCAGCTTACCCTGGCGGGTCAGCGGGGAGCTGTTTTTT CASSLPWRVSGELFF
few . TRBJ2-2 TRBV9 TGTGCCAGCAGCGTCGAACCGCGGAACACCGGGGAGCTGTTTTTT CASSVEPRNTGELFF
few TRBD1 TRBJ2-2 TRBV6-6 TGTGCCAGCATCGACGCAGGGGGCACCGGGGAGCTGTTTTTT CASIDAGGTGELFF
few . TRBJ1-2 TRBV6-5 TGTGCCAGCAGTTACTCCCGAGTCATTCGGGGCTACACCTTC CASSYSRVIRGYTF
. TRBD2 TRBJ2-5 TRBV6-6 TGTGCCAGCAGTTACTCGAGGGAGGGCGATAGAGAGACCCAGTACTTC CASSYSREGDRETQYF
. . TRBJ1-2 TRBV6-1 TGTGCCAGCAGTGAAGATACGGTCTTAGGCTACACCTTC CASSEDTVLGYTF
. . TRBJ2-4 TRBV25-1 TGTGCCAGCACTAACAACGGGGGTGGCGGCATTCAGTACTTC CASTNNGGGGIQYF
. TRBD2 TRBJ2-7 TRBV10-3 TGTGCCATCAGGAGCCCGACTAGCGGGGGCTTCGAGCAGTACTTC CAIRSPTSGGFEQYF
. . TRBJ1-2 TRBV21-1 TGTGCCAGCCCTTTGAGTCCGGGAACTCCTGGCTACACCTTC CASPLSPGTPGYTF
. . TRBJ1-1 TRBV5-1 TGCGCCAGCAGCTTGGACAGAGCTAACACTGAAGCTTTCTTT CASSLDRANTEAFF
. . TRBJ2-7 TRBV6-5 TGTGCCAGCAGTTATTTGGGGCCCCCCTACGAGCAGTACTTC CASSYLGPPYEQYF
. TRBD2 TRBJ2-2 TRBV7-8 TGTGCCAGCAGCTTAGCGGCGGCTGCGGGAGGCCGGCTTACCGGGGAGCTGTTTTTT CASSLAAAAGGRLTGELFF
. . TRBJ2-7 TRBV4-3 TGCGCCAGCAGCCAAGGAACCTCCTACGAGCAGTACTTC CASSQGTSYEQYF
. TRBD2 TRBJ2-2 TRBV9 TGTGCCAGCAGCGTAGAGGGACTAGCCGGGGAGCTGTTTTTT CASSVEGLAGELFF
few . TRBJ2-3 TRBV18 TGTGCCAGCTCCCCCCCTCTCCGGGATACGCAGTATTTT CASSPPLRDTQYF
few . TRBJ2-5 TRBV7-9 TGTGCCAGCAGCTTAGGCTTCGGAGGGCTCGAGACCCAGTACTTC CASSLGFGGLETQYF
. TRBD2 TRBJ2-1 TRBV5-1 TGCGCCAGCAGCCCAGAAGGGAGGGGAGAGCAGTTCTTC CASSPEGRGEQFF
. TRBD1 TRBJ1-2 TRBV6-5 TGTGCCAGCAGAGTGGGACAGGGGGCAGGAGGCTACACCTTC CASRVGQGAGGYTF
few TRBD2 TRBJ2-1 TRBV19 TGTGCCAGTATCAACTCCGCCGGAGGACTAGCGGGAGATTCCTACAATGAGCAGTTCTTC CASINSAGGLAGDSYNEQFF
. . TRBJ2-3 TRBV30 TGTGCCTGGAGTGTACTCAGCGGTACTAGCACAGATACGCAGTATTTT CAWSVLSGTSTDTQYF
. . TRBJ2-7 TRBV25-1 TGTGCCAGCAGTGAATTAACAGGGGAGGTTAGCGAGCAGTACTTC CASSELTGEVSEQYF
. TRBD1 TRBJ1-5 TRBV5-1 TGCGCCAGCAGCCCGACAGGGTTCCCAAATCAGCCCCAGCATTTT CASSPTGFPNQPQHF
. . TRBJ1-2 TRBV4-1 TGCGCCAGCAGCCAAGGGAGAGGAACAGGGAACTATGGCTACACCTTC CASSQGRGTGNYGYTF
. . TRBJ2-2 TRBV14 TGTGCCAGCAGTCCCAGGACTACCGGGGAGCTGTTTTTT CASSPRTTGELFF
. TRBD1 TRBJ1-1 TRBV2 TGTGCCAGCAGGACAGGGGCTGGGACTGAAGCTTTCTTT CASRTGAGTEAFF
few . TRBJ2-7 TRBV21-1 TGTGCCAGCAGCCGACAGGGCAGGGGATCCCCCCCTTGCGAGCAGTACTTC CASSRQGRGSPPCEQYF